The rows below give T cell receptor beta chains drawn from one sample of a study of cytomegalovirus exposure and HLA in healthy donors. Sequenced by immunoSEQ multiplex PCR; TCRdb stores in-frame clones only, minus some. The sample carries around 130,000 clones, over 8% recorded once. The sample taken for sequencing was PBMCs. Receptor source: a man in his forties in good health and CMV-seronegative. Each CDR3 is given with its conserved first and last residue. A D gene is named only where the DNA matches it firmly. Clone size is stated in some rows and not others, as once, few, many or a class when expanded.

V gene: TRBV6-6
clone size: .
D gene: TRBD2
J gene: TRBJ2-5
CDR3 protein: CASRPTASGGLETQYF
CDR3 DNA: TGTGCCAGCAGACCTACCGCTAGCGGGGGATTGGAGACCCAGTACTTC

V gene: TRBV9
clone size: few
D gene: .
J gene: TRBJ1-1
CDR3 protein: CASSVGAGAHTEAFF
CDR3 DNA: TGTGCCAGCAGCGTAGGGGCAGGGGCACACACTGAAGCTTTCTTT

V gene: TRBV4-1
clone size: many
D gene: .
J gene: TRBJ2-1
CDR3 protein: CASSQDERGFYNEQFF
CDR3 DNA: TGCGCCAGCAGCCAAGACGAAAGGGGATTCTACAATGAGCAGTTCTTC

V gene: TRBV7-3
clone size: .
D gene: .
J gene: TRBJ2-1
CDR3 protein: CASSLRGAVYNEQFF
CDR3 DNA: TGTGCCAGCAGCTTACGGGGGGCGGTCTACAATGAGCAGTTCTTC

V gene: TRBV5-6
clone size: .
D gene: .
J gene: TRBJ2-7
CDR3 protein: CASSADIYEQYF
CDR3 DNA: TGTGCCAGCAGCGCCGACATATACGAGCAGTACTTC

V gene: TRBV6-5
clone size: .
D gene: .
J gene: TRBJ1-3
CDR3 protein: CASSLQGSGNTIYF
CDR3 DNA: TGTGCCAGCAGTCTCCAGGGCTCTGGAAACACCATATATTTT

V gene: TRBV2
clone size: few
D gene: TRBD1
J gene: TRBJ2-2
CDR3 protein: CASIAGTGNTGELFF
CDR3 DNA: TGTGCCAGCATCGCCGGGACAGGGAACACCGGGGAGCTGTTTTTT

V gene: TRBV27
clone size: .
D gene: .
J gene: TRBJ2-1
CDR3 protein: CASSLSGGSSYNEQFF
CDR3 DNA: TGTGCCAGCAGTTTATCGGGGGGAAGCTCCTACAATGAGCAGTTCTTC

V gene: TRBV11-2
clone size: .
D gene: .
J gene: TRBJ2-5
CDR3 protein: CASSPPGFQQETQYF
CDR3 DNA: TGTGCCAGCAGCCCCCCAGGTTTCCAACAAGAGACCCAGTACTTC

V gene: TRBV5-1
clone size: few
D gene: .
J gene: TRBJ1-1
CDR3 protein: CASSPGGQMNTEAFF
CDR3 DNA: TGCGCCAGCAGCCCCGGGGGTCAAATGAACACTGAAGCTTTCTTT

V gene: TRBV7-9
clone size: .
D gene: TRBD1
J gene: TRBJ1-1
CDR3 protein: CASSTGQSNTEAFF
CDR3 DNA: TGTGCCAGCAGCACGGGACAGTCGAACACTGAAGCTTTCTTT

V gene: TRBV30
clone size: .
D gene: TRBD1
J gene: TRBJ1-1
CDR3 protein: CAWSVQGAPTEAFF
CDR3 DNA: TGTGCCTGGAGTGTCCAGGGGGCCCCCACTGAAGCTTTCTTT

V gene: TRBV9
clone size: .
D gene: .
J gene: TRBJ2-1
CDR3 protein: CASSVGGLRSYNEQFF
CDR3 DNA: TGTGCCAGCAGCGTAGGTGGGCTCCGCTCCTACAATGAGCAGTTCTTC

V gene: TRBV27
clone size: few
D gene: TRBD1
J gene: TRBJ1-5
CDR3 protein: CASSIQGRGQPQHF
CDR3 DNA: TGTGCCAGCAGTATACAGGGGCGCGGTCAGCCCCAGCATTTT